The next 26 T cell receptor beta chains were all read from a single sample in a study of cytomegalovirus exposure and HLA in healthy donors. The PCR was carried out with 60 Vbeta primers and 13 Jbeta primers. Here immunoSEQ multiplex PCR was the method, and the copy in TCRdb shows in-frame clones only, minus some. Its table records about 210,000 clones. Sample: PBMCs. These receptors were taken from a woman aged 25-40 years in good health and CMV-seropositive.

This chain links TRBV10-3 with TRBJ2-5; 12 nucleotides agree with TRBD2. Looked up from germline, CDR1 is ENHRY and CDR2 is SYGVKD. The CDR3 sequence is 15 residues long. The J segment lost 2 bases and the V segment lost 3 bases, leaving 1 base of the junction unmatched. CDR3 sequence: CAISELAGGQETQYF. CDR3 DNA sequence: TGTGCCATCAGTGAACTAGCGGGGGGACAAGAGACCCAGTACTTC.

The chain joins TRBV18 to TRBJ1-1; 7 bases line up with TRBD1. The CDR3 extends over 15 amino acids. The trim removed 3 bases at V and 4 bases at J, leaving 8 bases unmatched. From germline, CDR1 is KGHSH and CDR2 LQKENI. CDR3 sequence: CASSPQEQGSTEAFF. In DNA, the CDR3 is TGTGCCAGCTCACCTCAGGAACAGGGGAGCACTGAAGCTTTCTTT.

As concerns this clone: At one of its ends the junction is not consistent with the germline gene, which may arise from a read error. This chain joins TRBV11-2 and TRBJ1-1, with no clear D. The germline CDR1 and CDR2 sequences are SGHAT and FQNNGV. This CDR3 has 14 amino acids. The CDR3 reads CACSLLVIGTEAFF. The DNA of the CDR3 is TGTGCCTGCAGCTTACTGGTCATCGGCACTGAAGCTTTCTTT.

The V and J genes are TRBV29-1 and TRBJ2-5, with 9 bases fitting TRBD1. The germline V gene encodes CDR1 SQVTM and CDR2 ANQGSEA. This CDR3 contains 15 residues. V shed 6 bases, J shed 3 bases, and the junction held 11 bases outside the gene matches. CDR3 nucleotides: TGCAGCGTCAAATCCGGGACAGGGAGGGAAGAGACCCAGTACTTC. It codes for CSVKSGTGREETQYF.

The chain combines TRBV2 with TRBJ1-4; 7 bases fit TRBD1. The CDR3 spans 14 residues. The germline gives CDR1 SNHLY, CDR2 FYNNEI. The J segment lost 8 bases and the V segment lost 3 bases, leaving 6 bases of the junction unmatched. The chain's CDR3 is CASSEDRFSEKLFF. The CDR3 coding sequence is TGTGCCAGCAGTGAGGACAGGTTTTCGGAAAAACTGTTTTTT.

This rearrangement joins TRBV9 to TRBJ2-2; 9 bases map to TRBD2. Germline V gene data show CDR1 as SGDLS and CDR2 as YYNGEE. V lost 3 bases to trimming and J lost 7 bases; unmatched junction nucleotides: 13. This CDR3 spans 17 amino acids. DNA for the CDR3: TGTGCCAGCAGCGCGTGGGGGTCTAGCGGGACGATCGGGGAGCTGTTTTTT. Protein product: CASSAWGSSGTIGELFF.

This chain links TRBV5-6 with TRBJ2-3; 11 bases align to TRBD1. Germline lookup yields CDR1 SGHDT and CDR2 YYEEEE. The CDR3 runs to 15 residues. V gave up 7 bases and J gave up 9 bases; unmatched junction bases: 13. The CDR3 bases are TGTGCCAGCTCGGTTTCGGGACAGGGGGGAGTCACGCAGTATTTT. The encoded protein is CASSVSGQGGVTQYF.

This chain joins TRBV7-2 and TRBJ2-4; D is possibly TRBD1 (6 bases). Per the germline V gene, CDR1 is SGHTA and CDR2 is FQGNSA. This CDR3 spans 14 amino acids. V lost 3 bases, J lost 1 base, and 7 bases lay in between. CDR3 in DNA: TGTGCCAGCAGCTTGGGGGCGGCCAAAAACATTCAGTACTTC. It is translated as CASSLGAAKNIQYF.

The V gene is TRBV18, the J gene TRBJ2-2; D is unclear. V gave up 5 bases and J gave up 0 bases, with 7 bases separating them. In germline, CDR1 is KGHSH, CDR2 LQKENI. The CDR3 is 14 amino acids. The CDR3 DNA sequence: TGTGCCAGCTCAACGTCGGCGAACACCGGGGAGCTGTTTTTT. It is translated as CASSTSANTGELFF.

J is TRBJ2-5 and V is TRBV30; perhaps TRBD1 as D (6 bases). TRBJ2-7 explains the end of the DNA better; the J call may be wrong. The length of the CDR3 is 16 residues. CDR1 GTSNPN and CDR2 SVGIG come from the germline V gene (reference sequence). The CDR3 region has the DNA TGTGCCTGTTCCCTCCCCGGGACACCGGGAAGTGACGAGCAGTACTTC. Translated: CACSLPGTPGSDEQYF.

V gene TRBV14 combines with J gene TRBJ2-2; 9 positions agree with TRBD1. This CDR3 comprises 17 residues. Germline CDR1 is SGHDN and CDR2 is FVKESK. J was trimmed by 0 bases and V by 2 bases; bases with no gene match: 4. The CDR3, as DNA: TGTGCCAGCAGCCAAAAACAGGGGGCGCCGAACACCGGGGAGCTGTTTTTT. Protein sequence: CASSQKQGAPNTGELFF.

The chain couples TRBV10-3 to TRBJ1-1, with TRBD1 as a possible D gene (6 bases). CDR3 length: 11 amino acids. With 8 bases removed from V and 8 bases from J, the gap between germline ends came to 12 bases. Germline lookup yields CDR1 ENHRY and CDR2 SYGVKD. The CDR3 is CAISARGEAFF. CDR3 nucleotides: TGTGCCATCTCTGCCAGGGGCGAAGCTTTCTTT.

The rearrangement joins TRBV7-9 to TRBJ1-5; unclear D gene. The CDR3 is made up of 14 amino acids. Trimming stripped 3 bases from V and 4 bases from J, with 10 bases between. Germline V CDR1 and CDR2: SEHNR, FQNEAQ (reference sequence). The CDR3 reads CASSFLDGNQPQHF. The CDR3, as DNA: TGTGCCAGCAGCTTTTTAGACGGGAATCAGCCCCAGCATTTT.

The gene calls are TRBV6-6 and TRBJ2-7, with 9 bases fitting TRBD1. The CDR3 has 16 amino acids. After removal of 2 bases from V and 6 bases from J, the junction contained 11 bases not matched to a gene. Germline loops: CDR1 MNHNY, CDR2 SVGAGI (reference sequence). The CDR3 protein is CASSYRVPGQGSEQYF. CDR3 DNA sequence: TGTGCCAGCAGTTACCGCGTACCGGGACAGGGATCCGAGCAGTACTTC.

The chain joins TRBV14 to TRBJ2-5, with 10 bases aligning to TRBD2. Germline CDR1 and CDR2: SGHDN and FVKESK. With V trimmed by 4 bases and J by 0 bases, 5 bases remained unmatched. The CDR3 extends over 16 amino acids. The CDR3 loop is CASSPGTSENQETQYF. CDR3 nucleotide sequence: TGTGCCAGCAGCCCCGGGACTAGCGAAAACCAAGAGACCCAGTACTTC.

The V gene is TRBV7-9, the J gene TRBJ2-7, with 8 nucleotides matching TRBD1. This CDR3 is built from 14 residues. Looked up from germline, CDR1 is SEHNR and CDR2 is FQNEAQ (reference sequence). V lost 5 bases and J lost 2; bases outside the gene matches: 5. The CDR3 loop is CASSKDRVPYEQYF. CDR3 in DNA: TGTGCCAGCAGCAAGGACAGGGTCCCCTACGAGCAGTACTTC.

The chain uses TRBV6-1 and TRBJ1-5; TRBD1 agrees at 11 bases. Looked up from germline, CDR1 is MNHNS and CDR2 is SASEGT. CDR3 size: 14 residues. The V and J ends lost 5 bases and 7 bases, in that order; junction bases with no gene match: 4. CDR3 in amino acids: CASSSGQGDQPQHF. The CDR3 DNA follows: TGTGCCAGCAGTTCGGGACAGGGGGACCAGCCCCAGCATTTT.

This sequence joins TRBV6-1 and TRBJ2-3; tentative D call: TRBD2 (6 bases). V shed 2 bases and J shed 0 bases, with 9 bases lying between them. The length of the CDR3 is 15 residues. Germline V gene sequence: CDR1 MNHNS, CDR2 SASEGT. The CDR3 DNA is TGTGCCAGCAGTGAACTCGCGGGGAGCACAGATACGCAGTATTTT. Encoded protein: CASSELAGSTDTQYF.

This chain links TRBV30 with TRBJ1-2; D is perhaps TRBD1 (5 bases). In germline, CDR1 is GTSNPN, CDR2 SVGIG (reference sequence). The ends were cut back, 0 bases at V and 4 bases at J, with 15 bases in the middle. The CDR3 extends over 15 amino acids. CDR3 protein: CAWSVRGSFTYGYTF. CDR3 coding DNA: TGTGCCTGGAGTGTACGGGGGAGTTTTACCTATGGCTACACCTTC.

The rearrangement uses TRBV2 and TRBJ2-3; 8 bases match TRBD2. The CDR3 is made up of 15 amino acids. From germline, CDR1 is SNHLY and CDR2 FYNNEI. J gave up 1 base and V 2 bases, and 2 bases lay outside the gene matches. The CDR3 DNA sequence: TGTGCCAGCAGTGAAAGGCGGGGGGGCACAGATACGCAGTATTTT. This translates into CASSERRGGTDTQYF.

The CDR3 region is CASSVATGSYQETQYF. CDR3 nucleotide sequence: TGTGCCAGCAGCGTAGCTACGGGAAGCTACCAAGAGACCCAGTACTTC. This chain connects TRBV9 to TRBJ2-5; possibly TRBD2 for D (5 bases). The CDR3 is made up of 16 amino acids. V was shortened by 0 bases and J by 0 bases, with 12 bases between the two germline ends. Germline CDR1 reads SGDLS; CDR2 reads YYNGEE.

V and J are TRBV25-1 and TRBJ1-4; D may be TRBD1 (5 bases). Germline V lookup: CDR1 MGHDK, CDR2 SYGVNS. V lost 7 bases, J lost 8 bases, and 14 bases lay in between. This CDR3 is built from 13 residues. The CDR3 sequence: CASNPGGGEKLFF. The CDR3 nucleotides read TGTGCCAGCAATCCGGGGGGTGGGGAAAAACTGTTTTTT.

The chain recombines TRBV5-6 with TRBJ2-1, with 11 bases aligning to TRBD2. CDR1 is SGHDT, CDR2 YYEEEE, per germline. Trimming took 2 bases from V and 0 from J; bases not matched to a gene: 7. The CDR3 consists of 18 residues. The CDR3 DNA is TGTGCCAGCAGCTTTCCCGGTCTAGCGGGGGGCTCCTACAATGAGCAGTTCTTC. Translating gives CASSFPGLAGGSYNEQFF.

The chain has TRBV5-1 and TRBJ2-3, with D possibly matching TRBD2 (5 bases). The germline V gene encodes CDR1 SGHRS and CDR2 YFSETQ. The V and J ends lost 3 bases and 2 bases respectively, with 13 bases between them. The CDR3 length is 15 residues. This CDR3 reads CASSSLLGPTDTQYF. The DNA for the CDR3 is TGCGCCAGCAGCTCTCTACTAGGGCCCACAGATACGCAGTATTTT.

The chain links TRBV6-5 to TRBJ1-2; 7 positions agree with TRBD1. Germline trimming cut 6 bases from V and 4 bases from J; bases unmatched to any gene: 8. Germline V gene data show CDR1 as MNHEY and CDR2 as SVGAGI. CDR3 size: 14 residues. CDR3 sequence: CASRAWDSSYGYTF. The DNA of the CDR3 is TGTGCCAGCAGGGCTTGGGACAGTTCCTATGGCTACACCTTC.

The CDR3 here is CASRRTGTPSSYEQYF. The CDR3 DNA reads TGTGCCAGCAGACGAACCGGGACACCGAGCTCCTACGAGCAGTACTTC. V and J are TRBV5-5 and TRBJ2-7, with D possibly TRBD1 on 6 matching bases. There are 16 residues in the CDR3. The V end was cut by 5 bases, the J end by 0 bases, with 18 bases between. The germline V gene has CDR1 SGHKS and CDR2 YYEKEE (reference sequence). The variable domain in full, completed from reference TRBV5-5 and TRBJ2-7, reads DAGVTQSPTHLIKTRGQQVTLRCSPISGHKSVSWYQQVLGQGPQFIFQYYEKEERGRGNFPDRFSARQFPNYSSELNVNALLLGDSALYLCASRRTGTPSSYEQYFGPGTRLTVT.